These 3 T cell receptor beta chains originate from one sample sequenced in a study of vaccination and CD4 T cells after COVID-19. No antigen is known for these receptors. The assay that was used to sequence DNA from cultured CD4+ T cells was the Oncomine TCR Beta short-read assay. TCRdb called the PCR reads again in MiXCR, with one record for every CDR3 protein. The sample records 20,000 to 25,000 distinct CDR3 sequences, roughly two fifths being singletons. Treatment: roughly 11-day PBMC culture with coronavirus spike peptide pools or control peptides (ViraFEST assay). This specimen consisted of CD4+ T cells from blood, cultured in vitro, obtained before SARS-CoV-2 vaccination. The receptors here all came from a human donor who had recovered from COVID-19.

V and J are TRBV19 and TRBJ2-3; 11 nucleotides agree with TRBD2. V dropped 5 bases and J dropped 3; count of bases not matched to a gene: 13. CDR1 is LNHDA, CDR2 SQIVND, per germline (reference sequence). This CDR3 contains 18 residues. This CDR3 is CASSLPLGTSGRTDTQYF. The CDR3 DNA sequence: TGTGCCAGTAGTCTCCCCCTGGGCACTAGCGGGAGAACAGATACGCAGTATTTT.

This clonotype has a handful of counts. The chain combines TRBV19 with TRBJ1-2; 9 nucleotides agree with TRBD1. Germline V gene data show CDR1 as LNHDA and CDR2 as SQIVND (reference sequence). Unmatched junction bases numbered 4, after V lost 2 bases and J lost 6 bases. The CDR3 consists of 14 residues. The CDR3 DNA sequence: TGTGCCAGTAGTATACCTGGGACAGGGCATGGCTACACCTTC. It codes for CASSIPGTGHGYTF.

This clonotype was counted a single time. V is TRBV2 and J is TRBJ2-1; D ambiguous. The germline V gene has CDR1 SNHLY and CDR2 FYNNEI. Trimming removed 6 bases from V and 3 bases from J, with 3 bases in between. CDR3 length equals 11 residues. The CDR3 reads CASRLYNEQFF. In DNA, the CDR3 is TGTGCCAGCAGACTCTACAATGAGCAGTTCTTC.